Listed below are T cell receptor beta chains from one sample, sequenced in a study of shared clonotypes between healthy human individuals. TCRdb keeps only in-frame clones here, not all; method: immunoSEQ multiplex PCR. This sample has 1.5 million to 2.5 million clones, with around 96% found just once. Sequencing was performed on naive CD8+ T cells sorted from blood. These receptors all come from a man younger than 35 in good health. CDR3s include the opening cysteine and the closing phenylalanine or tryptophan. A D gene is named only where the DNA matches it firmly. Some rows mark clone size as missing; the rest say once, few, many or name a class of expanded clone.

j_gene,d_gene,v_gene,abundance,CDR3aa,CDR3nt
TRBJ1-1,TRBD1,TRBV27,.,CASSFQGAATEAFF,TGTGCCAGCAGTTTCCAGGGGGCAGCCACTGAAGCTTTCTTT
TRBJ2-7,.,TRBV7-9,.,CASSLAQGDEQYF,TGTGCCAGCAGCTTAGCACAGGGCGACGAGCAGTACTTC
TRBJ1-2,.,TRBV4-3,.,CASSQDEGSSVGYTF,TGCGCCAGCAGCCAAGACGAAGGCTCCTCGGTTGGCTACACCTTC
TRBJ2-7,TRBD1,TRBV19,.,CASSTAAGGYEQYF,TGTGCCAGTAGTACCGCGGCAGGGGGCTACGAGCAGTACTTC
TRBJ2-3,.,TRBV7-3,.,CASSLMALASTDTQYF,TGTGCCAGCAGCTTAATGGCCCTAGCCAGCACAGATACGCAGTATTTT
TRBJ2-1,.,TRBV28,.,CASEGKLNEQFF,TGTGCCAGCGAGGGCAAGTTGAATGAGCAGTTCTTC
TRBJ2-5,TRBD1,TRBV2,.,CASSERDRGTGETQYF,TGTGCCAGCAGTGAAAGGGACAGGGGGACGGGAGAGACCCAGTACTTC
TRBJ2-7,TRBD1,TRBV10-3,.,CAISHRDRGSYEQYF,TGTGCCATCAGCCACCGGGACAGGGGATCCTACGAGCAGTACTTC
TRBJ1-6,.,TRBV19,.,CASSVNTGFHNSPLHF,TGTGCCAGTAGTGTAAATACAGGGTTTCATAATTCACCCCTCCACTTT
TRBJ2-7,TRBD2,TRBV2,.,CASRPGLADYEQYF,TGTGCCAGCAGGCCGGGACTAGCGGACTACGAGCAGTACTTC
TRBJ1-2,.,TRBV19,.,CASSMLEQGKLHGYTF,TGTGCCAGTAGTATGTTAGAGCAGGGGAAACTTCATGGCTACACCTTC
TRBJ2-7,.,TRBV5-4,.,CASSLLSDEQYF,TGTGCCAGCAGCTTGCTGTCCGACGAGCAGTACTTC
TRBJ1-5,.,TRBV6-1,once,CASSELPVTAFEPQHF,TGTGCCAGCAGTGAACTACCCGTGACAGCTTTTGAGCCCCAGCATTTT
TRBJ2-7,.,TRBV27,.,CASSLSPNNEQYF,TGTGCCAGCAGTTTATCGCCGAACAACGAGCAGTACTTC
TRBJ2-2,.,TRBV5-1,.,CASSPVGQGFVTGELFF,TGCGCCAGCAGCCCTGTTGGTCAGGGTTTCGTCACCGGGGAGCTGTTTTTT
TRBJ2-7,.,TRBV7-2,.,CASSPDPLDSEFYEQYF,TGTGCCAGCAGCCCCGATCCTTTAGACAGTGAATTCTACGAGCAGTACTTC
TRBJ2-1,TRBD1,TRBV5-1,.,CASSLEEVGGLDSLNEQFF,TGCGCCAGCAGCTTGGAAGAGGTAGGGGGCCTTGACTCCCTCAATGAGCAGTTCTTC
TRBJ2-7,.,TRBV28,once,CASSPMGGYEQYF,TGTGCCAGCAGTCCCATGGGTGGCTACGAGCAGTACTTC
TRBJ1-2,.,TRBV2,.,CASSPGTVINYGYTF,TGTGCCAGCAGTCCCGGGACGGTGATTAACTATGGCTACACCTTC
TRBJ1-6,.,TRBV4-3,few,CASSPSRASPLHF,TGCGCCAGCAGCCCGTCCCGAGCTTCACCCCTCCACTTT
TRBJ2-7,.,TRBV5-1,.,CASSLTRELGGYEQYF,TGCGCCAGCAGCTTGACCCGTGAACTAGGCGGCTACGAGCAGTACTTC
TRBJ2-7,.,TRBV5-6,.,CASSLTSGDEQYF,TGTGCCAGCAGCTTGACGTCGGGGGACGAGCAGTACTTC
TRBJ2-7,.,TRBV6-1,once,CASSEVVGYEQYF,TGTGCCAGCAGTGAAGTCGTGGGCTACGAGCAGTACTTC
TRBJ2-4,.,TRBV7-2,.,CASSLANRAPLAKNIQYF,TGTGCCAGCAGCTTAGCAAACAGGGCCCCGCTTGCCAAAAACATTCAGTACTTC
TRBJ1-1,.,TRBV2,.,CASSAMNTEAFF,TGTGCCAGCAGTGCGATGAACACTGAAGCTTTCTTT
TRBJ1-1,.,TRBV9,.,CASSGEVGDTEAFF,TGTGCCAGCAGTGGCGAGGTTGGGGACACTGAAGCTTTCTTT
TRBJ2-3,TRBD2,TRBV9,.,CASSVWAGGTDTQYF,TGTGCCAGCAGCGTGTGGGCGGGGGGCACAGATACGCAGTATTTT
TRBJ2-7,.,TRBV30,.,CAWSVLVRTEQYF,TGTGCCTGGAGTGTACTCGTCCGGACAGAGCAGTACTTC
TRBJ2-1,TRBD2,TRBV7-8,.,CASSFGLAGGRQSSYNEQFF,TGTGCCAGCAGCTTTGGACTAGCGGGAGGTCGCCAGAGCTCCTACAATGAGCAGTTCTTC